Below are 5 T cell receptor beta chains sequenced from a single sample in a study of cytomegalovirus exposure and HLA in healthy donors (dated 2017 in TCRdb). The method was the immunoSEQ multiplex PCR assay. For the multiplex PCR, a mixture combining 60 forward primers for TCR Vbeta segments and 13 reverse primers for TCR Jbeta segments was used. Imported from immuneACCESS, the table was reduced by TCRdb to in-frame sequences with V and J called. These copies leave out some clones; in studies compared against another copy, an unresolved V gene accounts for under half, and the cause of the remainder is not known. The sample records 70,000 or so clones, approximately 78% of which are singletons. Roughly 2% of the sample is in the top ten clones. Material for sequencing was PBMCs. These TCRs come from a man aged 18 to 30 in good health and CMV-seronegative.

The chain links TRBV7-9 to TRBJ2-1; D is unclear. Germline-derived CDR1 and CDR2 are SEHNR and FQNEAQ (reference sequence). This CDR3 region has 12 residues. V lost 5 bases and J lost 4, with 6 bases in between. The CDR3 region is CASSPVYNEQFF. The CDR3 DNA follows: TGTGCCAGCAGCCCCGTTTACAATGAGCAGTTCTTC.

The CDR3 DNA reads as TGTGCCAGCAGCTTGGCTAGCGGGAGGGCTTTAAATGAGCAGTTCTTC. Translation: CASSLASGRALNEQFF. This rearrangement joins TRBV7-9 to TRBJ2-1, with 12 bases aligning to TRBD2. Germline V gives CDR1 SEHNR, CDR2 FQNEAQ (reference sequence). Trimming at V came to 3 bases and at J to 7 bases, leaving 7 bases not matched to a gene. This CDR3 is 16 amino acids long.

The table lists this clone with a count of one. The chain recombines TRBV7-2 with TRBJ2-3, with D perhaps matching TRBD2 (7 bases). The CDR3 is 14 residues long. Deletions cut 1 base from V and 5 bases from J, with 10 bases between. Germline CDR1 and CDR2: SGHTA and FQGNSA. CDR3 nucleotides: TGTGCCAGCAGCTTAGGAGGGGGGGAAGATACGCAGTATTTT. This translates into CASSLGGGEDTQYF.

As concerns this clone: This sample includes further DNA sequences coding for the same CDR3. CDR3 region: CAWSVRQGETQYF. In DNA form, the CDR3 reads TGTGCCTGGAGTGTCCGACAGGGAGAGACCCAGTACTTC. The chain carries TRBV30 and TRBJ2-5; 7 bases match TRBD1. With 0 bases clipped from V and 4 bases from J, the junction kept 2 bases outside the gene matches. This CDR3 contains 13 residues. Germline lookup yields CDR1 GTSNPN and CDR2 SVGIG (reference sequence).

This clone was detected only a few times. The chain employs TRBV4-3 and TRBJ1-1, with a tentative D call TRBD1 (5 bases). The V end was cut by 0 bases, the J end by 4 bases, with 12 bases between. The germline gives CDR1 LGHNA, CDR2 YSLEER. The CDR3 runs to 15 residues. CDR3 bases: TGCGCCAGCAGCCAAGAACCGGGGGTCACCACTGAAGCTTTCTTT. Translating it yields CASSQEPGVTTEAFF.